The present TCR beta chain was sequenced within a study of T cell clusters in autoimmune cytopenias (dated by TCRdb to about 2019). Study-wide context: Of the approximately 39 healthy donor controls, some 22 were female, and the group had a mean age of 56 years and a median age of about 64 years. The study was designed to test whether a disease-specific immune repertoire signature usable as a blood-based biomarker is carried by autoimmune cytopenia patients. TRB sequencing reached a median depth of roughly 50,000 reads per sample and yielded a median of about 2,400 distinct TRB clonotypes per sample. Controls were approximately 25 age-matched healthy donors for primary cytopenia and approximately 15 age-matched CLL patients for secondary cytopenia. Autoimmune hepatitis repertoires were compared with those of some 25 age- and sex-matched healthy donors. Alongside healthy, CLL and autoimmune hepatitis controls, autoimmune cytopenia patients had their peripheral blood TRB and IGH repertoires sequenced at active disease and again during treatment follow-up.

A remark on this clonotype: Its target antigen remains unknown.

The research as a whole found: The GLIPH analysis suggested a lack of physiological T cell clusters in primary autoimmune cytopenia patients, since 51 clusters were exclusive to healthy donors whereas some 17 were exclusive to patients. Healthy donors showed 2.5 to 3.5-fold more exclusive TRB clusters than active autoimmune hepatitis patients, consistent with an autoimmunity-wide signature. TRB repertoire shifts, with less even repertoires in secondary cytopenia and CLL, mostly reflected lymphoma bias rather than autoimmunity. The cluster-lack signature was not observed for secondary cytopenia versus CLL, as the signature was apparently masked by the dominant lymphoma-associated repertoire. The T cell clusters were defined in silico only, and their functional role remained to be validated experimentally.

Per sample, around 250 ng of peripheral blood genomic DNA, tens of thousands of genome equivalents, was used for TRB amplification. Counted from cysteine to phenylalanine, this CDR3 has 14 amino acids. No nucleotide data were recorded. CDR1 is given as GTSNPN and CDR2 as SVGIG, both from the germline V gene (reference sequence). TRB rearrangements were amplified by multiplex PCR using a touch-down protocol with TRB-A and TRB-B primer pools mixed in one tube. Illumina adapters and sample indices were attached to the amplicons through two consecutive PCR reactions using Phusion HS II polymerase. The amplicons were purified from gel with the NucleoSpin Gel and PCR Clean-up kit, after which the amplicons were quantified by Qubit and checked for quality on an Agilent 2100 Bioanalyzer. Libraries were sequenced on an Illumina MiSeq using 600-cycle, single-indexed, paired-end runs. Per the source publication's procedure: Alignment and assembly of TRB reads were performed with MiXCR version 2.1.12 and the default MiXCR reference library. A clone was defined by each unique CDR3 nucleotide sequence, and the analysis included only productive sequences with two or more reads. Alpha-parameterized diversity profiles (alpha 0 to 5), including the Shannon (alpha 1) and Simpson (alpha 2) indices, were computed with an R script to assess repertoire diversity. Combinatorial TRB VJ usage was computed with the tcR package and compared between cohorts by principal component analysis with ade4. TCRbeta CDR3s were clustered with GLIPH on cohort pairs matched by age and read depth, and cluster frequencies were compared by Wilcoxon test. Reprocessed by TCRdb, the reads give a single entry per CDR3 protein sequence, without DNA. These V and J calls are TCRdb output, not the study's own analysis. This sample's clone table shows several thousand distinct CDR3 sequences. Clones ranked in the top ten supply about 4.5% of the sample.

This same sample was also part of a study on T cell repertoires in aging, cancer and after chemotherapy. The second study's authors report: Donors spanned six age groups from 30 or younger to 70 or older, with at least three individuals per group. Control TCR repertoires from healthy donors were recorded across several months to years, and re-sampling revealed clear clonal overlap. In total, the full dataset held 8.5 million to 9.5 million TCR reads. Untreated patients with hematological or solid cancers showed significantly lower blood TCR diversity and higher clonality than age-matched healthy donors. In healthy donors, the decline in TCR diversity with age was mainly due to loss of richness, whereas in cancer patients loss of evenness also played a role. An increase in median generation probability over the chemotherapy interval was observed in both cancer cohorts, suggesting that the repertoire was reconstituted through rebound thymic output. The authors noted that the repertoire data do not allow conclusions about immunological memory after chemotherapy. Peripheral blood TCR beta repertoires from healthy donors and cancer patients were profiled to examine immunoaging and T cell reconstitution after chemotherapy. A cohort of 220 or so cancer patients (more than 90 with hematological and 124 with solid cancers) was assembled, and 95 healthy donors were included as a reference group. MiXCR versions 2.12 and 3.0.5 were used to process the TRB sequences. Repertoire metrics included Shannon diversity, evenness, clonality (one minus evenness), and alpha-parameterized diversity profiles from alpha 0 to 5. The IGoR algorithm was used to calculate generation probabilities for clones in the paired samples taken before and after chemotherapy.

The sequenced material came from peripheral blood. This receptor chain uses TRBV30 and TRBJ1-2; without DNA, the TCRdb call of TRBD1 cannot be checked. This TCR derives from a human donor in good health. For the CDR3, the sequence is CAWSRTGEGYGYTF.